This TCR beta chain was recorded in a study of T cell repertoires in aging, cancer and after chemotherapy. Germline trimming cut 5 bases from V and 6 bases from J; bases unmatched to any gene: 14. CDR3 length equals 16 residues. Looked up from germline, CDR1 is SEHNR and CDR2 is FQNEAQ (reference sequence). A mixed TRB-A/B primer pool amplified rearranged TRB by multiplex touch-down PCR. TCRdb re-analysed the multiplex PCR reads in MiXCR, keeping a single row per CDR3 protein. The sample includes 2,000 to 2,500 distinct CDR3 sequences, about 21% of them seen just once. This clonotype is categorized as medium-sized (0.01 to 0.1%). Peripheral blood genomic DNA, not sorted cells or RNA, was the template.

Sequenced: blood. The chain is built from TRBV7-9 and TRBJ2-7; 9 bases agree with TRBD1. The sequence was obtained from a human donor with a solid tumor. The CDR3, as DNA: TGTGCCAGCAGCCCGCGAAGGACAGGGGCCCCCCTCGAGCAGTACTTC. It yields the protein CASSPRRTGAPLEQYF.